These T cell receptor beta chains were read from a single sample in a study of cytomegalovirus exposure and HLA in healthy donors. Produced via immunoSEQ multiplex PCR; TCRdb's table is partial and in-frame only. The table includes about 130,000 clones, roughly 78% detected once. The sequencing input was PBMCs. Receptor source: a male donor in good health and CMV-seronegative. CDR3s include the opening cysteine and the closing phenylalanine or tryptophan. The order of the fields is J gene, D gene, clone size, V gene, CDR3 protein, CDR3 DNA. The D gene is left open where the match is weak. Clone size is not always given. Where it is, it says once, few, many or a class for expanded clones.

>TRBJ2-3|TRBD2|-|TRBV7-8
CASSRGAGGPEDTQYF
TGTGCCAGCAGCCGGGGAGCGGGAGGGCCGGAAGATACGCAGTATTTT
>TRBJ1-5|-|-|TRBV18
CASSPSGQPQHF
TGTGCCAGCTCACCCAGTGGTCAGCCCCAGCATTTT
>TRBJ1-1|-|-|TRBV5-4
CASRTKVRGRDTEAFF
TGTGCCAGCAGAACTAAAGTCCGGGGTCGTGACACTGAAGCTTTCTTT
>TRBJ1-1|TRBD1|-|TRBV5-1
CASNDPGQLNTEAFF
TGCGCCAGCAACGATCCGGGACAGCTGAACACTGAAGCTTTCTTT
>TRBJ2-7|-|once|TRBV5-4
CASSLMREQYF
TGTGCCAGCAGCTTGATGCGGGAGCAGTACTTC
>TRBJ2-3|TRBD2|-|TRBV10-3
CAISGLAAQDTQYF
TGTGCCATCAGTGGACTAGCGGCCCAGGATACGCAGTATTTT
>TRBJ2-5|TRBD1|few|TRBV5-4
CASSPRGPETQYF
TGTGCCAGCAGCCCTAGGGGGCCCGAGACCCAGTACTTC
>TRBJ1-1|-|few|TRBV6-5
CASRDTNPNTEAFF
TGTGCCAGTCGGGACACCAACCCGAACACTGAAGCTTTCTTT
>TRBJ2-7|TRBD1|-|TRBV6-5
CASSIDRESYEQYF
TGTGCCAGCAGTATAGACAGGGAATCGTACGAGCAGTACTTC
>TRBJ1-1|-|-|TRBV6-1
CASSEIGKNTEAFF
TGTGCCAGCAGTGAAATCGGGAAGAACACTGAAGCTTTCTTT
>TRBJ2-6|-|-|TRBV30
CAGHPNSGANGLTF
TGTGCCGGACATCCCAACTCTGGGGCCAACGGCCTGACTTTC
>TRBJ2-5|TRBD2|-|TRBV7-8
CASSTGLAGTQETQYF
TGTGCCAGCAGCACGGGACTAGCGGGGACTCAAGAGACCCAGTACTTC
>TRBJ2-7|TRBD1|-|TRBV5-4
CASSLEVLGQGTDEQYF
TGTGCCAGCAGCTTGGAGGTGTTGGGACAGGGGACGGACGAGCAGTACTTC
>TRBJ1-1|-|-|TRBV5-4
CASSLGPGSYTEAFF
TGTGCCAGCAGCTTGGGGCCAGGGTCATACACTGAAGCTTTCTTT
>TRBJ2-7|-|-|TRBV7-9
CASSLSRNSYEQYF
TGTGCCAGCAGCTTATCCAGAAACTCCTACGAGCAGTACTTC
>TRBJ1-2|-|-|TRBV5-4
CASSLGVGYTF
TGTGCCAGCAGCTTGGGAGTTGGCTACACCTTC
>TRBJ1-1|-|-|TRBV25-1
CASSGWTEANTEAFF
TGTGCCAGCAGTGGTTGGACAGAAGCTAACACTGAAGCTTTCTTT
>TRBJ2-2|-|-|TRBV9
CASSESGTNTGELFF
TGTGCCAGCAGCGAGTCAGGGACGAACACCGGGGAGCTGTTTTTT
>TRBJ2-7|TRBD2|-|TRBV7-8
CASSLVLAGGAYEQYF
TGTGCCAGCAGCTTAGTACTAGCGGGGGGAGCCTACGAGCAGTACTTC
>TRBJ2-1|TRBD2|-|TRBV29-1
CSARRTSGRAGSNEQFF
TGCAGCGCCCGGAGGACTAGCGGGAGGGCCGGTTCCAATGAGCAGTTCTTC
>TRBJ1-2|-|-|TRBV7-9
CASSPREVYGYTF
TGTGCCAGCAGCCCGAGGGAGGTCTATGGCTACACCTTC
>TRBJ1-3|-|-|TRBV7-9
CASSATVSGNTIYF
TGTGCCAGCAGCGCGACAGTCTCTGGAAACACCATATATTTT
>TRBJ2-5|TRBD2|-|TRBV7-9
CSSSLASGSQETQYF
TGTTCCAGCAGCTTAGCTAGCGGGAGCCAAGAGACCCAGTACTTC
>TRBJ2-7|-|-|TRBV30
CAWSPQGYEQYF
TGTGCCTGGAGTCCCCAGGGGTACGAGCAGTACTTC
>TRBJ2-2|TRBD1|-|TRBV7-9
CASPPTGGDQRELFF
TGTGCCAGTCCCCCTACAGGGGGCGATCAGAGGGAGCTGTTTTTT
>TRBJ2-2|-|-|TRBV11-3
CASSLGPERAGTGELFF
TGTGCCAGCAGCTTGGGTCCGGAGCGGGCGGGCACCGGGGAGCTGTTTTTT
>TRBJ1-1|TRBD1|-|TRBV6-5
CASSFKQGGVAEAFF
TGTGCCAGCAGTTTCAAACAGGGGGGAGTCGCTGAAGCTTTCTTT
>TRBJ1-2|-|-|TRBV28
CASTPQQGVETF
TGTGCCAGCACCCCCCAACAGGGAGTTGAAACCTTC
>TRBJ1-1|-|-|TRBV13
CASSSNPSGGGQNTEAFF
TGTGCCAGCAGCTCCAACCCCAGTGGGGGGGGGCAGAACACTGAAGCTTTCTTT
>TRBJ2-6|TRBD1|-|TRBV27
CASGAGTASGANVLTF
TGTGCCAGCGGAGCCGGGACAGCCTCTGGGGCCAACGTCCTGACTTTC
>TRBJ2-1|-|-|TRBV5-6
CASSGGTGGEQFF
TGTGCCAGCAGCGGAGGGACCGGGGGTGAGCAGTTCTTC
>TRBJ1-3|TRBD1|-|TRBV4-3
CASSQDRQGKGGNTIYF
TGCGCCAGCAGCCAAGATCGACAGGGGAAAGGTGGAAACACCATATATTTT
>TRBJ1-5|TRBD1|once|TRBV7-2
CASSIQQGVQHF
TGTGCCAGCAGCATACAACAGGGGGTCCAGCATTTT
>TRBJ2-3|-|-|TRBV30
CAYQLMRASTDTQYF
TGTGCCTACCAATTGATGAGGGCTAGCACAGATACGCAGTATTTT
>TRBJ2-2|-|few|TRBV28
CASSLEGSGELFF
TGTGCCAGCAGTTTAGAGGGTAGCGGGGAGCTGTTTTTT
>TRBJ1-6|TRBD1|-|TRBV25-1
CASREDRAGGLRALHF
TGTGCCAGCAGGGAGGACAGGGCCGGAGGTTTAAGGGCCCTCCACTTT
>TRBJ2-7|TRBD1|-|TRBV11-3
CASSSRDSGYEQYF
TGTGCCAGCAGCTCCCGGGACAGTGGCTACGAGCAGTACTTC
>TRBJ2-5|-|few|TRBV28
CASSPTRWEETQYF
TGTGCCAGCAGTCCCACCAGGTGGGAAGAGACCCAGTACTTC
>TRBJ2-7|-|-|TRBV27
CASSLPQAYEQYF
TGTGCCAGCAGTTTACCACAGGCGTACGAGCAGTACTTC
>TRBJ1-2|-|-|TRBV2
CASRRTSNVRDGYTF
TGTGCCAGCAGGCGGACATCCAATGTTAGGGATGGCTACACCTTC
>TRBJ1-2|TRBD1|-|TRBV10-3
CAISETPGQLYGYTF
TGTGCCATCAGTGAGACTCCGGGACAGTTGTATGGCTACACCTTC
>TRBJ1-2|TRBD1|-|TRBV27
CASSWGQGSLSGYTF
TGTGCCAGCAGTTGGGGACAGGGGTCCCTATCCGGCTACACCTTC
>TRBJ2-7|-|-|TRBV9
CASSVGDEQYF
TGTGCCAGCAGCGTAGGAGACGAGCAGTACTTC
>TRBJ2-6|-|-|TRBV30
CAWTQGPGANVLTF
TGTGCCTGGACCCAGGGCCCTGGGGCCAACGTCCTGACTTTC
>TRBJ1-2|-|-|TRBV15
CATSRDMAGYGYTF
TGTGCCACCAGCAGAGATATGGCGGGCTATGGCTACACCTTC
>TRBJ1-1|TRBD1|-|TRBV7-9
CASRAGGFNTEAFF
TGTGCCAGCAGGGCAGGGGGGTTTAACACTGAAGCTTTCTTT
>TRBJ2-3|-|once|TRBV4-3
CASSQDVTGTGTDTQYF
TGCGCCAGCAGCCAAGACGTAACCGGGACTGGCACAGATACGCAGTATTTT
>TRBJ2-7|TRBD1|-|TRBV6-1
CASSESMGQLLYEQYF
TGTGCCAGCAGTGAATCGATGGGACAGTTACTCTACGAGCAGTACTTC
>TRBJ2-7|-|-|TRBV6-1
CASSEFFGQGEYYEQYF
TGTGCCAGCAGTGAATTCTTCGGGCAGGGCGAATACTACGAGCAGTACTTC
>TRBJ2-5|TRBD2|-|TRBV18
CASSPLAGGPDQTQYF
TGTGCCAGCTCACCCCTAGCGGGGGGGCCGGACCAGACCCAGTACTTC
>TRBJ2-1|-|few|TRBV5-8
CASSLRGGTYNEQFF
TGTGCCAGCAGCTTGAGGGGGGGAACCTACAATGAGCAGTTCTTC
>TRBJ2-4|TRBD2|-|TRBV29-1
CSVALAGAGNIQYF
TGCAGCGTTGCACTAGCGGGAGCGGGAAACATTCAGTACTTC
>TRBJ1-1|TRBD1|-|TRBV19
CATDTGVNTEAFF
TGTGCCACTGATACAGGGGTGAACACTGAAGCTTTCTTT